Shown below are 17 T cell receptor beta chains from a single sample sequenced in a study of CD8+CD57+ T cells in acquired aplastic anemia. Whoever was chosen for sequencing had shown CD8+CD57+ cell expansion by flow cytometry. Genomic DNA, the template, was used for profiling of the TCR beta VDJ and CDR3. TCRdb used MiXCR to reprocess the reads, holding one entry per CDR3 protein. The repertoire holds about 120,000 distinct CDR3 sequences, with about 60% as singletons. Sequencing was done on a sample of sorted CD4+, CD8+, or CD8+CD57+ T cells (not recorded which) from PBMCs. The receptor set was obtained from a human donor with aplastic anemia.

The sample holds many counts of this clonotype. The chain recombines TRBV6-1 with TRBJ2-1; D is possibly TRBD1 or TRBD2 (5 bases each). The germline V gene has CDR1 MNHNS and CDR2 SASEGT. CDR3 size: 14 residues. Trimming pared 8 bases from V and 6 bases from J, leaving 17 bases between. CDR3 protein: CASVSFQGVNEQFF. In DNA form, the CDR3 reads TGTGCCAGCGTAAGCTTCCAGGGAGTCAATGAGCAGTTCTTC.

This clonotype was recorded many times. The rearrangement links TRBV20-1 to TRBJ2-1; the D call may be TRBD1 or TRBD2 (9 bases each). Trimming left V 6 bases short and J 9 bases short, with 30 bases between. Germline values: CDR1 DFQATT, CDR2 SNEGSKA (reference sequence). The CDR3 spans 17 residues. The CDR3 loop is CSAYGGQGTSYTPEQFF. The CDR3 DNA reads TGCAGTGCCTACGGAGGACAGGGGACTAGCTATACTCCTGAGCAGTTCTTC.

The chain is built from TRBV24-1 and TRBJ2-1; D not resolved. The CDR3 is 11 residues long. V was shortened by 4 bases and J by 6 bases, with 3 bases between the two germline ends. The germline V gene has CDR1 KGHDR and CDR2 SFDVKD. The DNA of the CDR3 is TGTGCCACCAGTGACCTCAATGAGCAGTTCTTC. As protein: CATSDLNEQFF.

This chain links TRBV24-1 with TRBJ2-5; D remains unclear. V was clipped by 3 bases and J by 5 bases, with 15 bases between them. The CDR3 is made up of 15 amino acids. CDR1 and CDR2 (germline): KGHDR, SFDVKD. As DNA, the CDR3 is TGTGCCACCAGTGATCCGTCGGAGTATCGGGAGACCCAGTACTTC. Translating gives CATSDPSEYRETQYF.

This clonotype was counted many times. The chain uses TRBV9 and TRBJ2-1; 11 bases are shared with TRBD2. The length of the CDR3 is 18 residues. V shed 0 bases, J shed 2 bases, and the junction held 7 bases outside the gene matches. Germline V gene lookup returns CDR1 SGDLS and CDR2 YYNGEE. The CDR3 region is CASSVGITSGGPYNEQFF. The CDR3 coding sequence is TGTGCCAGCAGCGTAGGGATAACTAGCGGGGGACCCTACAATGAGCAGTTCTTC.

The chain carries TRBV9 and TRBJ2-7; TRBD2 agrees at 9 bases. The CDR3 totals 17 residues. V was clipped by 4 bases and J by 0 bases; unmatched bases: 11. Germline V gene lookup returns CDR1 SGDLS and CDR2 YYNGEE. CDR3 loop: CASSMGASGILSYEQYF. In DNA, the CDR3 is TGTGCCAGCAGCATGGGGGCTAGCGGGATCCTCTCCTACGAGCAGTACTTC. The full variable domain, in which reference TRBV9 and TRBJ2-7 provide the parts outside the CDR3, is DSGVTQTPKHLITATGQRVTLRCSPRSGDLSVYWYQQSLDQGLQFLIQYYNGEERAKGNILERFSAQQFPDLHSELNLSSLELGDSALYFCASSMGASGILSYEQYFGPGTRLTVT.

This sequence joins TRBV4-2 and TRBJ2-3, with 8 bases lining up with TRBD1. CDR1 and CDR2 from the germline V gene are LGHNA and YNFKEQ. V lost 4 bases, J lost 5 bases, and 5 bases stayed unmatched. The length of the CDR3 is 14 residues. The CDR3 reads CASSPDRVGDTQYF. The CDR3 DNA is TGTGCCAGCAGCCCGGACAGGGTGGGAGATACGCAGTATTTT.

This clonotype has at least ten counts. V gene TRBV29-1 combines with J gene TRBJ1-1; no firm D call. Trimming pared 7 bases from V and 0 bases from J, leaving 9 bases between. The CDR3 runs 12 residues. Germline loops: CDR1 SQVTM, CDR2 ANQGSEA. CDR3 sequence (DNA): TGCAGCGGCGGACGGTTGAACACTGAAGCTTTCTTT. Encoded protein: CSGGRLNTEAFF. The complete variable domain, with remaining parts taken from reference TRBV29-1 and TRBJ1-1, reads SAVISQKPSRDICQRGTSLTIQCQVDSQVTMMFWYRQQPGQSLTLIATANQGSEATYESGFVIDKFPISRPNLTFSTLTVSNMSPEDSSIYLCSGGRLNTEAFFGQGTRLTVV.

This clonotype was detected ten times or more. The rearrangement uses TRBV19 and TRBJ2-1; weak D call: TRBD2 (5 bases). Germline V gene sequence: CDR1 LNHDA, CDR2 SQIVND (reference sequence). CDR3 length equals 14 residues. V gave up 1 base and J gave up 5 bases, with 9 bases separating them. CDR3 sequence reads: CASSIVSAHNEQFF. DNA of the CDR3: TGTGCCAGTAGTATAGTTAGCGCCCACAATGAGCAGTTCTTC. Together with reference TRBV19 and TRBJ2-1, the CDR3 gives the full variable domain: DGGITQSPKYLFRKEGQNVTLSCEQNLNHDAMYWYRQDPGQGLRLIYYSQIVNDFQKGDIAEGYSVSREKKESFPLTVTSAQKNPTAFYLCASSIVSAHNEQFFGPGTRLTVL.

The chain uses TRBV19 and TRBJ1-2; 7 nucleotides line up with TRBD1. Trimming at V came to 5 bases and at J to 7 bases, leaving 4 bases not matched to a gene. This CDR3 comprises 12 residues. Germline V gene data show CDR1 as LNHDA and CDR2 as SQIVND (reference sequence). CDR3 nucleotides: TGTGCCAGTAGTTACAGGGGCAGTGGCTACACCTTC. Amino acids: CASSYRGSGYTF.

The rearrangement uses TRBV7-2 and TRBJ2-3; 10 positions match TRBD2. The CDR3 extends over 15 amino acids. J gave up 4 bases and V 5 bases, and 6 bases lay outside the gene matches. Germline CDR1 SGHTA, CDR2 FQGNSA. The CDR3 reads CASSPQREGADTQYF. As DNA, the CDR3 is TGTGCCAGCAGCCCGCAGCGGGAGGGGGCAGATACGCAGTATTTT.

This chain connects TRBV7-2 to TRBJ2-1; D remains ambiguous. In germline, CDR1 is SGHTA, CDR2 FQGNSA. The V gene lost 4 bases and the J gene lost 8 bases, with 12 bases spanning the gap. The CDR3 contains 13 residues. The DNA of the CDR3 is TGTGCCAGCAGCTCGTCTAGTGGGGATGAGCAGTTCTTC. Amino acid sequence: CASSSSSGDEQFF.

This chain connects TRBV4-1 to TRBJ2-2; 7 nucleotides agree with TRBD2. Germline assignment: CDR1 MGHRA and CDR2 YSYEKL. J gave up 4 bases and V 4 bases, and 6 bases lay outside the gene matches. The CDR3 totals 15 residues. The CDR3 spells CASSREASGTGELFF. The CDR3, as DNA: TGCGCCAGCAGCCGAGAGGCTAGCGGCACCGGGGAGCTGTTTTTT.

The gene calls are TRBV7-8 and TRBJ2-7; no firm D call. CDR1 is SGHVS, CDR2 FQNEAQ, per germline. There are 12 residues in the CDR3. V was shortened by 0 bases and J by 7 bases, with 7 bases between the two germline ends. The CDR3 spells CASSLARLEQYF. DNA for the CDR3: TGTGCCAGCAGCTTAGCAAGGCTGGAGCAGTACTTC.

V is TRBV2 and J is TRBJ2-7; 10 bases fit TRBD2. V lost 4 bases, J lost 6 bases, and 15 bases stayed unmatched. The CDR3 runs to 17 residues. The germline CDR1 and CDR2 sequences are SNHLY and FYNNEI. This CDR3 reads CASSARDWLAGAGEQYF. For the CDR3, the DNA is TGTGCCAGCAGTGCTAGAGATTGGCTAGCGGGAGCCGGCGAGCAGTACTTC.

The chain is built from TRBV7-8 and TRBJ2-7; 7 nucleotides line up with TRBD1. V dropped 4 bases and J dropped 2; count of bases not matched to a gene: 5. The CDR3 has 14 residues. Germline lookup yields CDR1 SGHVS and CDR2 FQNEAQ. In nucleotides, the CDR3 is TGTGCCAGCAGCTCCGGGACAGCTGCCTACGAGCAGTACTTC. This gives the protein CASSSGTAAYEQYF. Using reference TRBV7-8 and TRBJ2-7 for the parts outside the CDR3, the full variable domain is GAGVSQSPRYKVAKRGQDVALRCDPISGHVSLFWYQQALGQGPEFLTYFQNEAQLDKSGLPSDRFFAERPEGSVSTLKIQRTQQEDSAVYLCASSSGTAAYEQYFGPGTRLTVT.

In its sample, this clonotype was seen a few times. V gene TRBV20-1 combines with J gene TRBJ1-5; a possible D gene is TRBD1 (5 bases). Trimming cost V 6 bases and J 3 bases, with 9 bases left between them. The CDR3 extends over 12 amino acids. Germline V lookup: CDR1 DFQATT, CDR2 SNEGSKA (reference sequence). The DNA for the CDR3 is TGCAGTGCCGCGGGGACCAATCAGCCCCAGCATTTT. Amino acid sequence: CSAAGTNQPQHF.